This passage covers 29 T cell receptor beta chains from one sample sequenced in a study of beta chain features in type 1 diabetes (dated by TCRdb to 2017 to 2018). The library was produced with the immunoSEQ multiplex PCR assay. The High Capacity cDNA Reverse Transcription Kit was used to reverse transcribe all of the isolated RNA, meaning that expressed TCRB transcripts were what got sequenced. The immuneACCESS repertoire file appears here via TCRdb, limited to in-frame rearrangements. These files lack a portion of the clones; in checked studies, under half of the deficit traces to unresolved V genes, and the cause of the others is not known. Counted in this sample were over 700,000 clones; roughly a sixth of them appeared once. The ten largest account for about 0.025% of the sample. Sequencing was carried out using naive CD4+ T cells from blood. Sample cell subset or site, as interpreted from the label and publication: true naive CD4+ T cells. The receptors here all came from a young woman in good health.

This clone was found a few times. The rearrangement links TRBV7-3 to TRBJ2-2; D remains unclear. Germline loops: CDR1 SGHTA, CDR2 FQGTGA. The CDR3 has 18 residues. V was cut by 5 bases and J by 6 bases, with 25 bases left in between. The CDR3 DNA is TGTGCCAGCAGCCCCCTAGGTGTGGGCCCCCAGGACGCCGGGGAGCTGTTTTTT. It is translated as CASSPLGVGPQDAGELFF. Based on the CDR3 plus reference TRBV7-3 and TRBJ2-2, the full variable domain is GAGVSQTPSNKVTEKGKYVELRCDPISGHTALYWYRQSLGQGPEFLIYFQGTGAADDSGLPNDRFFAVRPEGSVSTLKIQRTERGDSAVYLCASSPLGVGPQDAGELFFGEGSRLTVL.

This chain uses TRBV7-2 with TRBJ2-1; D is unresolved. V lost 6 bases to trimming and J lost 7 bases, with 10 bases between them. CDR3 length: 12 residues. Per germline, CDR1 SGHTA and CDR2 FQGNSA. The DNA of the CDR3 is TGTGCCAGCAGTTCCTTCGGGAATGAGCAGTTCTTC. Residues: CASSSFGNEQFF.

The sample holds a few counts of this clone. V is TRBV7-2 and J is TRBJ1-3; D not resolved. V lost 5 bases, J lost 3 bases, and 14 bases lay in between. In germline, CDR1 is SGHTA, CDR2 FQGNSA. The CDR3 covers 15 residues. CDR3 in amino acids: CASSRPVGGGNTIYF. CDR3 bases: TGTGCCAGCAGCCGCCCTGTAGGCGGTGGAAACACCATATATTTT.

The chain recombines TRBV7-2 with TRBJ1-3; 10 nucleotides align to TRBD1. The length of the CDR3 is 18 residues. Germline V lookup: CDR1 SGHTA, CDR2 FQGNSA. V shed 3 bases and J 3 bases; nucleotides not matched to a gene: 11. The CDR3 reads CASSLLPGQGLGGNTIYF. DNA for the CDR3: TGTGCCAGCAGCTTGTTACCGGGACAGGGGCTGGGTGGAAACACCATATATTTT.

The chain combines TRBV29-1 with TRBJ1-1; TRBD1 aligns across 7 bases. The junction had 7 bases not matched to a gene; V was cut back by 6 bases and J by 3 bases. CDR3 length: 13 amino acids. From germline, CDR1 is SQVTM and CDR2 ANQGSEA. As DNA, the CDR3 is TGCAGCGTAAACAGGGGATGGGACACTGAAGCTTTCTTT. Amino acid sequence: CSVNRGWDTEAFF.

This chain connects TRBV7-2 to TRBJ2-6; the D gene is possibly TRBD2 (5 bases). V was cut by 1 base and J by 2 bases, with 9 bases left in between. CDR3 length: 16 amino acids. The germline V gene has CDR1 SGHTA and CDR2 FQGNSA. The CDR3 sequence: CASSLGVLAGANVLTF. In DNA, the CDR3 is TGTGCCAGCAGCTTAGGAGTACTAGCTGGGGCCAACGTCCTGACTTTC.

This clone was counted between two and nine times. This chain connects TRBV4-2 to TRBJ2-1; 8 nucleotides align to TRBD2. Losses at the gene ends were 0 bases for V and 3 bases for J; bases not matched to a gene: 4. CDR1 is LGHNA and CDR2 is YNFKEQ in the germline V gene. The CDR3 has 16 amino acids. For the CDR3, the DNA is TGTGCCAGCAGCCAAGAAGCGGGAGAGGTCTACAATGAGCAGTTCTTC. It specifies CASSQEAGEVYNEQFF.

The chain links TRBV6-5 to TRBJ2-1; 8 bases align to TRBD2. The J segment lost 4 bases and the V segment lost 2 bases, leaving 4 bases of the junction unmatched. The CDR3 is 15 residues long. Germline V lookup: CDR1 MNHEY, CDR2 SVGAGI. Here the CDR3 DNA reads TGTGCCAGCAGTTACAACGGGAGGGAGTACAATGAGCAGTTCTTC. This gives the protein CASSYNGREYNEQFF.

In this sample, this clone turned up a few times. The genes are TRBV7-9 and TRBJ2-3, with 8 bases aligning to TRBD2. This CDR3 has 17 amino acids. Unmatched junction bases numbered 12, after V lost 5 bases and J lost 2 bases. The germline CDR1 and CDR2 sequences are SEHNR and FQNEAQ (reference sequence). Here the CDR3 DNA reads TGTGCCAGCAGCCCCGGTGGGGCTAGCGGGTACACAGATACGCAGTATTTT. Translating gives CASSPGGASGYTDTQYF.

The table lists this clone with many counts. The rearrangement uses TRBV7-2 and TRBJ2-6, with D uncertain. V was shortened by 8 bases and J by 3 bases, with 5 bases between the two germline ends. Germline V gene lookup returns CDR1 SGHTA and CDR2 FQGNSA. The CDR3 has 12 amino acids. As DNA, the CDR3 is TGTGCCAGCCTTATTGGGGCCAACGTCCTGACTTTC. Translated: CASLIGANVLTF.

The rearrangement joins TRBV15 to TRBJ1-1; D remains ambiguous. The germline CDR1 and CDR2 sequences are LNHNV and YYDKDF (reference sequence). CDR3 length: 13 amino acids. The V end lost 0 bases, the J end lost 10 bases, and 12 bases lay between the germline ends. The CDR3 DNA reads TGTGCCACCAGCAGAGAAATCAGCCCCGGAGCTTTCTTT. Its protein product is CATSREISPGAFF. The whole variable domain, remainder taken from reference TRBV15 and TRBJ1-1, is DAMVIQNPRYQVTQFGKPVTLSCSQTLNHNVMYWYQQKSSQAPKLLFHYYDKDFNNEADTPDNFQSRRPNTSFCFLDIRSPGLGDTAMYLCATSREISPGAFFGQGTRLTVV.

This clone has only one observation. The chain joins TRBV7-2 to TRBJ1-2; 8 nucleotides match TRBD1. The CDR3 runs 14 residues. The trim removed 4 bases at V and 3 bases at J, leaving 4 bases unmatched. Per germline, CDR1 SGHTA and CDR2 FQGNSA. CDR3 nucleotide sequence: TGTGCCAGCAGCTCCAGACAGGGGTACTATGGCTACACCTTC. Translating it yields CASSSRQGYYGYTF.

The CDR3 sequence is CASSVDFGGSTYEQYF. CDR3 bases: TGTGCCAGCAGCGTAGATTTTGGGGGCAGCACCTACGAGCAGTACTTC. The chain carries TRBV9 and TRBJ2-7, with D perhaps matching TRBD1 (6 bases). V was trimmed by 0 bases and J by 2 bases, leaving 15 bases between them. The CDR3 has 16 residues. Germline V lookup: CDR1 SGDLS, CDR2 YYNGEE.

The CDR3 DNA sequence: TGTGCCATCAGCAGGGGGCCCACCGGGGAGCTGTTTTTT. Protein: CAISRGPTGELFF. The rearrangement links TRBV10-3 to TRBJ2-2, with 8 bases identical to TRBD1. The CDR3 is 13 amino acids. In germline, CDR1 is ENHRY, CDR2 SYGVKD. The V and J ends lost 6 bases and 4 bases, in that order; junction bases with no gene match: 1.

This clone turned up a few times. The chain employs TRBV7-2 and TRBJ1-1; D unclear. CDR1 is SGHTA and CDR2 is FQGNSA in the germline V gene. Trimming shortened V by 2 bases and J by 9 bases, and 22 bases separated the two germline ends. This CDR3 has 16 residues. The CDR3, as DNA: TGTGCCAGCAGCTTATTCTCGTTTGGGGAGATGTTGAAAGCTTTCTTT. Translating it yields CASSLFSFGEMLKAFF.

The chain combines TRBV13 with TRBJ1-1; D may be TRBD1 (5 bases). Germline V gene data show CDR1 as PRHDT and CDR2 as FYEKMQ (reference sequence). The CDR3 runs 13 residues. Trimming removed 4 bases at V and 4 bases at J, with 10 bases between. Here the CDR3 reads CASSSRRGTEAFF. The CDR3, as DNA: TGTGCCAGCAGCTCTCGTAGGGGCACTGAAGCTTTCTTT.

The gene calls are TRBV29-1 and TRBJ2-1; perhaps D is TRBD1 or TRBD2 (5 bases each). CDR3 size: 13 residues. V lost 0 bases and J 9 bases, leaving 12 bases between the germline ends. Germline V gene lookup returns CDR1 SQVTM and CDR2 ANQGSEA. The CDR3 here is CSVEEGAGSEQFF. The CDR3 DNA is TGCAGCGTTGAAGAAGGGGCGGGTAGTGAGCAGTTCTTC.

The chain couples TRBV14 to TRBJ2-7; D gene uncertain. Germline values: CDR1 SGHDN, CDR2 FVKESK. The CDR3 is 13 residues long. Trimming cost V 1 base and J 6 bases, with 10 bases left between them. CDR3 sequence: CASSQVGLGEQYF. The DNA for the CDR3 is TGTGCCAGCAGCCAAGTTGGTCTGGGCGAGCAGTACTTC.

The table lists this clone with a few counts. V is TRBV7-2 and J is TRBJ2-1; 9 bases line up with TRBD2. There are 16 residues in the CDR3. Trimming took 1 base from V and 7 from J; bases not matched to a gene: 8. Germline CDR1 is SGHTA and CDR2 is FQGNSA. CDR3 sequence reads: CASSLDPAGGRNEQFF. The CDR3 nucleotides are TGTGCCAGCAGCTTAGATCCCGCGGGAGGGCGGAATGAGCAGTTCTTC.

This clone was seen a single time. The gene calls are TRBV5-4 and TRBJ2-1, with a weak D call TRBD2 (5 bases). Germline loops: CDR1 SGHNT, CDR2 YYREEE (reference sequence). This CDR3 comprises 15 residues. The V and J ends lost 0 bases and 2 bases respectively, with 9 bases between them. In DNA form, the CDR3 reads TGTGCCAGCAGCTTGGGCGGGCCCGCCTACAATGAGCAGTTCTTC. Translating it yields CASSLGGPAYNEQFF.

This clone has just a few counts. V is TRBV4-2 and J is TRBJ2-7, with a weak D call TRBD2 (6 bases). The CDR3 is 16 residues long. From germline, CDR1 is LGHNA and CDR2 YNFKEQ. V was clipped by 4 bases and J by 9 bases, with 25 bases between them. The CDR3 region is CASSRELSGTRRSQYF. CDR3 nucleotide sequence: TGTGCCAGCAGCCGAGAACTCTCCGGGACTCGTCGGTCGCAGTACTTC.

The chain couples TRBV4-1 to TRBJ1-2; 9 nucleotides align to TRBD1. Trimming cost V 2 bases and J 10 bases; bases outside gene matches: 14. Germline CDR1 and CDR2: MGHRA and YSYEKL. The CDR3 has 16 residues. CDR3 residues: CASSQTTRDRVPHYTF. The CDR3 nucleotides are TGCGCCAGCAGCCAAACAACCCGGGACAGGGTGCCGCACTACACCTTC.

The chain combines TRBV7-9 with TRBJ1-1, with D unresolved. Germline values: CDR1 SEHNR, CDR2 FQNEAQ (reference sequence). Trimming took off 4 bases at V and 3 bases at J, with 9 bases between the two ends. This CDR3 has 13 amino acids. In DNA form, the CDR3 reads TGTGCCAGCAGCTCTAACAGCTACACTGAAGCTTTCTTT. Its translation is CASSSNSYTEAFF.

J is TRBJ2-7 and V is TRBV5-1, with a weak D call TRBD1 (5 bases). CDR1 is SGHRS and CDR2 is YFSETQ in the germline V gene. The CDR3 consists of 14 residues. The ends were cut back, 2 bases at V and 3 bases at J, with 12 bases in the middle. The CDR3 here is CASSLTTDYYEQYF. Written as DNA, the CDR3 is TGCGCCAGCAGCTTAACGACAGATTACTACGAGCAGTACTTC.

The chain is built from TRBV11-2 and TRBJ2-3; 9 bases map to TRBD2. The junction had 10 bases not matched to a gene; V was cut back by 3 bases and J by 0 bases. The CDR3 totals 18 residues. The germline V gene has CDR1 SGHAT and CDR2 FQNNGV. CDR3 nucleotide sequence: TGTGCCAGCAGCTTGAGAGCGGGAGGCGCCCCTAGCACAGATACGCAGTATTTT. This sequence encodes CASSLRAGGAPSTDTQYF. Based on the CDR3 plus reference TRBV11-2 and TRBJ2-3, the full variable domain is EAGVAQSPRYKIIEKRQSVAFWCNPISGHATLYWYQQILGQGPKLLIQFQNNGVVDDSQLPKDRFSAERLKGVDSTLKIQPAKLEDSAVYLCASSLRAGGAPSTDTQYFGPGTRLTVL.

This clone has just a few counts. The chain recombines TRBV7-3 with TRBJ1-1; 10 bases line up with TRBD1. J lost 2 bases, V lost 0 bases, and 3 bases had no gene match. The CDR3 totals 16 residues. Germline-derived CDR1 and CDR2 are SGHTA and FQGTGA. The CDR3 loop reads CASSLTGQGFNTEAFF. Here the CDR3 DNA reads TGTGCCAGCAGCTTAACGGGACAGGGGTTTAACACTGAAGCTTTCTTT.

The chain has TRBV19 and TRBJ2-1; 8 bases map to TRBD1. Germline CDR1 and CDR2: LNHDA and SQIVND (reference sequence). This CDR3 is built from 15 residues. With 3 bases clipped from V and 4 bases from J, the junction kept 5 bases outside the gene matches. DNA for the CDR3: TGTGCCAGTAGTATTGAGGACAGGGTTTACAATGAGCAGTTCTTC. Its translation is CASSIEDRVYNEQFF. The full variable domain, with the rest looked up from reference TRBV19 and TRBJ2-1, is DGGITQSPKYLFRKEGQNVTLSCEQNLNHDAMYWYRQDPGQGLRLIYYSQIVNDFQKGDIAEGYSVSREKKESFPLTVTSAQKNPTAFYLCASSIEDRVYNEQFFGPGTRLTVL.

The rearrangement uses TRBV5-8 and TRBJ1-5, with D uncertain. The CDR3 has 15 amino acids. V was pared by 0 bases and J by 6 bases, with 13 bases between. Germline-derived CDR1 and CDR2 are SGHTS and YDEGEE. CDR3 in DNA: TGTGCCAGCAGCTTGGCTGCGGGAAGGAGTCAGCCCCAGCATTTT. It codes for CASSLAAGRSQPQHF.

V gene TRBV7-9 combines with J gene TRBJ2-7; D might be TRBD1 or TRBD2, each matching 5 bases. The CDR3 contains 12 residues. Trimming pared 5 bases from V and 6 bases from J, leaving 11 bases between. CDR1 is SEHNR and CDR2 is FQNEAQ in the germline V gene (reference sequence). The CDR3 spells CASSPAGSEQYF. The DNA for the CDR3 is TGTGCCAGCAGCCCCGCAGGGAGCGAGCAGTACTTC.